These 29 T cell receptor beta chains share one sample of origin, sequenced in a study of shared clonotypes between healthy human individuals. Repertoires were generated with immunoSEQ multiplex PCR, while TCRdb's copy carries only in-frame clones and drops some. The table lists over a million clones, approximately 97% of them singletons. Material for sequencing was naive CD4+ T cells sorted from blood. The subset: CD45RA+ positively selected. The receptors derive from a man between 25 and 39 years old in good health.

The genes are TRBV5-6 and TRBJ2-1; 9 positions match TRBD2. Germline-derived CDR1 and CDR2 are SGHDT and YYEEEE. Germline trimming cut 4 bases from V and 8 bases from J; bases unmatched to any gene: 13. CDR3 length equals 16 residues. CDR3 residues: CASSPIAGVKLDEQFF. CDR3 DNA sequence: TGTGCCAGCAGCCCAATAGCGGGAGTTAAGTTAGATGAGCAGTTCTTC.

J is TRBJ1-1 and V is TRBV5-1; D ambiguous. CDR1 and CDR2 from the germline V gene are SGHRS and YFSETQ. The CDR3 spans 13 residues. V shed 6 bases and J shed 1 base, with 10 bases lying between them. CDR3 DNA: TGCGCCAGCACCACCCTATCGAACACTGAAGCTTTCTTT. Protein sequence: CASTTLSNTEAFF.

J is TRBJ1-1 and V is TRBV14, with a tentative D call TRBD1 (5 bases). There are 13 residues in the CDR3. V was cut by 5 bases and J by 1 base, with 8 bases left in between. CDR1 is SGHDN and CDR2 is FVKESK in the germline V gene. The CDR3 coding sequence is TGTGCCAGCAGCGCAGACAGGAACACTGAAGCTTTCTTT. It specifies CASSADRNTEAFF.

The chain has TRBV5-6 and TRBJ2-1; D remains ambiguous. Trimming removed 1 base at V and 9 bases at J, with 8 bases between. This CDR3 is 12 amino acids long. The germline V gene has CDR1 SGHDT and CDR2 YYEEEE. The CDR3: CASSLQVLEQFF. In DNA form, the CDR3 reads TGTGCCAGCAGCTTGCAGGTTCTTGAGCAGTTCTTC.

The rearrangement joins TRBV29-1 to TRBJ2-2; D is unclear. The germline V gene encodes CDR1 SQVTM and CDR2 ANQGSEA. The CDR3 contains 14 residues. The V and J ends lost 5 bases and 7 bases respectively, with 17 bases between them. This CDR3 reads CSVPLDGQHGELFF. CDR3 DNA: TGCAGCGTTCCCCTAGACGGGCAACACGGGGAGCTGTTTTTT.

This rearrangement joins TRBV15 to TRBJ2-7; 11 bases line up with TRBD2. After removal of 4 bases from V and 2 bases from J, the junction contained 4 bases not matched to a gene. Germline loops: CDR1 LNHNV, CDR2 YYDKDF (reference sequence). The CDR3 length is 15 residues. This CDR3 is CATSTSSGRTYEQYF. The CDR3 region has the DNA TGTGCCACCAGCACGTCTAGCGGGAGGACCTACGAGCAGTACTTC.

This chain uses TRBV6-6 with TRBJ1-2; D is unclear. V shed 0 bases and J shed 4 bases, with 9 bases lying between them. CDR1 and CDR2 (germline): MNHNY, SVGAGI (reference sequence). This CDR3 has 14 residues. The CDR3 DNA is TGTGCCAGCAGTTACTCCCGGGAACGCTATGGCTACACCTTC. Translated, it gives CASSYSRERYGYTF.

The chain links TRBV5-8 to TRBJ1-3, with TRBD1 as a possible D gene (5 bases). V was clipped by 1 base and J by 0 bases, with 17 bases between them. The CDR3 consists of 18 residues. Germline V gives CDR1 SGHTS, CDR2 YDEGEE. The CDR3 sequence: CASSLMAGSINSGNTIYF. Written as DNA, the CDR3 is TGTGCCAGCAGCTTGATGGCAGGGAGCATAAACTCTGGAAACACCATATATTTT.

The chain links TRBV27 to TRBJ1-3; possibly TRBD1 for D (6 bases). The length of the CDR3 is 13 residues. Germline-derived CDR1 and CDR2 are MNHEY and SMNVEV (reference sequence). The V gene lost 5 bases and the J gene lost 4 bases, with 9 bases spanning the gap. The CDR3 spells CASSHTGGNTIYF. DNA for the CDR3: TGTGCCAGCAGTCACACAGGGGGAAACACCATATATTTT.

The chain uses TRBV19 and TRBJ1-2; 8 nucleotides match TRBD1. The CDR3 has 13 amino acids. V lost 5 bases to trimming and J lost 8 bases; unmatched junction nucleotides: 7. Germline V gene data show CDR1 as LNHDA and CDR2 as SQIVND (reference sequence). The CDR3 spells CASSPDRVRGYTF. As DNA, the CDR3 is TGTGCCAGTAGTCCGGACAGGGTTAGAGGCTACACCTTC. Together with reference TRBV19 and TRBJ1-2, the CDR3 gives the full variable domain: DGGITQSPKYLFRKEGQNVTLSCEQNLNHDAMYWYRQDPGQGLRLIYYSQIVNDFQKGDIAEGYSVSREKKESFPLTVTSAQKNPTAFYLCASSPDRVRGYTFGSGTRLTVV.

The rearrangement uses TRBV7-8 and TRBJ1-2; 8 bases map to TRBD1. This CDR3 contains 15 residues. Per the germline V gene, CDR1 is SGHVS and CDR2 is FQNEAQ. V shed 5 bases and J 2 bases; nucleotides not matched to a gene: 7. CDR3 sequence reads: CASSAGTGGNYGYTF. DNA of the CDR3: TGTGCCAGCAGCGCAGGAACAGGGGGAAACTATGGCTACACCTTC.

Here the CDR3 DNA reads TGCACGACGAAGGGGGCGCCGGAGACCCAGTACTTC. Its protein is CTTKGAPETQYF. V usage is TRBV29-1 and J usage is TRBJ2-5, with 7 nucleotides matching TRBD1. The CDR3 has 12 amino acids. Germline CDR1 is SQVTM and CDR2 is ANQGSEA.

The genes are TRBV5-5 and TRBJ2-7; maybe TRBD1 (6 bases). Between the trimmed V and J ends, which lost 4 bases and 3 bases, there was a span of 14 bases. CDR3 length: 14 residues. CDR1 and CDR2 (germline): SGHKS, YYEKEE (reference sequence). This chain's CDR3 is CASSHGQPFYEQYF. Written as DNA, the CDR3 is TGTGCCAGCAGCCACGGACAGCCTTTCTACGAGCAGTACTTC.

This chain links TRBV10-3 with TRBJ2-1, with 10 positions matching TRBD2. The V segment lost 7 bases and the J segment 7 bases; nucleotides outside the gene matches: 10. This CDR3 comprises 15 residues. The V gene's germline CDR1 is ENHRY and CDR2 SYGVKD. The CDR3, as DNA: TGTGCCATCATGCCCCGGACTAGCGGCGTAAATGAGCAGTTCTTC. Translation gives CAIMPRTSGVNEQFF.

The chain is built from TRBV28 and TRBJ1-3, with 7 bases lining up with TRBD1. CDR1 is MDHEN, CDR2 SYDVKM, per germline. The CDR3 loop spans 14 amino acids. V lost 5 bases to trimming and J lost 5 bases; unmatched junction nucleotides: 6. CDR3 protein: CASSPGDSRNTIYF. The CDR3 DNA sequence: TGTGCCAGCAGTCCCGGGGACAGCCGAAACACCATATATTTT.

The chain is built from TRBV19 and TRBJ1-1; 10 bases align to TRBD1. The J segment lost 0 bases and the V segment lost 6 bases, leaving 7 bases of the junction unmatched. The CDR3 has 16 amino acids. In germline, CDR1 is LNHDA, CDR2 SQIVND (reference sequence). The CDR3 loop reads CASSFWTGGMNTEAFF. In DNA, the CDR3 is TGTGCCAGTAGCTTCTGGACAGGGGGAATGAACACTGAAGCTTTCTTT.

Concerning this clone: This specimen includes other DNA sequences encoding the same CDR3. The chain combines TRBV5-1 with TRBJ2-3; D is undetermined. The CDR3 is 15 residues long. V lost 0 bases to trimming and J lost 0 bases, with 8 bases between them. Per germline, CDR1 SGHRS and CDR2 YFSETQ. The CDR3 DNA follows: TGCGCCAGCAGCTTGGATGGAACGAGCACAGATACGCAGTATTTT. It is translated as CASSLDGTSTDTQYF.

The chain joins TRBV6-5 to TRBJ2-5, with 10 nucleotides matching TRBD2. The closer fit of TRBJ2-7 to the DNA end suggests the J call may be wrong. Per the germline V gene, CDR1 is MNHEY and CDR2 is SVGAGI. The CDR3 sequence is 13 residues long. The CDR3 region has the DNA TGTGCCAGCACGACCCTAGCGGGAGACGAGCAGTACTTC. Its translation: CASTTLAGDEQYF.

The V call is TRBV5-1, the J call TRBJ1-4; 9 bases align to TRBD1. V trimming: 4 bases; J trimming: 6 bases; junction bases outside the gene matches: 4. Germline V gene sequence: CDR1 SGHRS, CDR2 YFSETQ. This CDR3 contains 14 residues. In nucleotides, the CDR3 is TGCGCCAGCAGCGGGGGGACAGGGTATGAAAAACTGTTTTTT. As protein: CASSGGTGYEKLFF.

The rearrangement links TRBV29-1 to TRBJ1-4, with unresolved D. The CDR3 contains 13 residues. Germline loops: CDR1 SQVTM, CDR2 ANQGSEA. The V end was cut by 8 bases, the J end by 7 bases, with 17 bases between. CDR3 residues: CSFLERLSEKLFF. Here the CDR3 DNA reads TGCAGCTTCCTAGAACGGTTAAGTGAAAAACTGTTTTTT.

The rearrangement joins TRBV7-2 to TRBJ2-1, with D perhaps TRBD2 (5 bases). The germline CDR1 and CDR2 sequences are SGHTA and FQGNSA. The CDR3 covers 14 residues. Trimming left V 0 bases short and J 6 bases short, with 9 bases between. CDR3 protein: CASSLAASRNEQFF. The DNA for the CDR3 is TGTGCCAGCAGCTTAGCGGCTAGCCGCAATGAGCAGTTCTTC.

The V gene is TRBV7-2, the J gene TRBJ2-7; 8 bases line up with TRBD1. Trimming took 5 bases from V and 4 from J; bases not matched to a gene: 13. Germline assignment: CDR1 SGHTA and CDR2 FQGNSA. The CDR3 spans 16 residues. CDR3 amino acids: CASSANERTGRYEQYF. The CDR3 DNA reads TGTGCCAGCAGCGCGAACGAGCGGACAGGGAGGTACGAGCAGTACTTC.

This rearrangement joins TRBV5-1 to TRBJ2-1; D call uncertain. Germline CDR1 reads SGHRS; CDR2 reads YFSETQ. V was cut by 4 bases and J by 10 bases, with 12 bases left in between. The CDR3 contains 12 residues. The CDR3 nucleotides are TGCGCCAGCAGCCACGGCCTTGGCGAGCAGTTCTTC. Translating it yields CASSHGLGEQFF.

The V call is TRBV7-9, the J call TRBJ2-7, with D uncertain. Deletions cut 2 bases from V and 5 bases from J, with 22 bases between. Germline CDR1 reads SEHNR; CDR2 reads FQNEAQ (reference sequence). This CDR3 is 17 amino acids long. CDR3 protein: CASSLPRRQSSSNEQYF. The CDR3 coding sequence is TGTGCCAGCAGCTTACCCCGCAGACAAAGTTCCTCGAACGAGCAGTACTTC.

The chain combines TRBV9 with TRBJ1-1; D remains ambiguous. The V end was cut by 2 bases, the J end by 5 bases, with 10 bases between. CDR3 length: 13 residues. The germline CDR1 and CDR2 sequences are SGDLS and YYNGEE. The CDR3 loop is CASSVSVGTEAFF. The CDR3 nucleotides are TGTGCCAGCAGCGTCTCAGTTGGAACTGAAGCTTTCTTT.

The chain carries TRBV9 and TRBJ2-5; tentatively, D is TRBD1 (6 bases). The germline V gene encodes CDR1 SGDLS and CDR2 YYNGEE. The CDR3 has 15 amino acids. Trimming removed 0 bases from V and 1 base from J, with 10 bases in between. In DNA, the CDR3 is TGTGCCAGCAGCGTAGTACAGGGTCCCCAAGAGACCCAGTACTTC. Protein: CASSVVQGPQETQYF.

V usage is TRBV29-1 and J usage is TRBJ2-1; TRBD2 might be the D (5 bases). This CDR3 has 14 residues. V was cut by 5 bases and J by 0 bases, with 11 bases left in between. Germline loops: CDR1 SQVTM, CDR2 ANQGSEA. The CDR3 nucleotides are TGCAGCGTTTTCGGTGGGAGCTCCTACAATGAGCAGTTCTTC. Amino acid sequence: CSVFGGSSYNEQFF.

The chain carries TRBV15 and TRBJ2-1; no definite D call. The CDR3 runs 15 residues. V was pared by 5 bases and J by 4 bases, with 15 bases between. CDR1 and CDR2 from the germline V gene are LNHNV and YYDKDF (reference sequence). The chain's CDR3 is CATSPFDPKYNEQFF. CDR3 sequence (DNA): TGTGCCACCAGCCCTTTCGACCCCAAGTACAATGAGCAGTTCTTC.

The chain is built from TRBV6-1 and TRBJ1-2; D remains ambiguous. Germline V gives CDR1 MNHNS, CDR2 SASEGT. V shed 3 bases and J shed 4 bases, with 9 bases lying between them. The length of the CDR3 is 13 residues. The CDR3 spells CASSDLVPYGYTF. CDR3 nucleotide sequence: TGTGCCAGCAGTGATTTGGTACCCTATGGCTACACCTTC.